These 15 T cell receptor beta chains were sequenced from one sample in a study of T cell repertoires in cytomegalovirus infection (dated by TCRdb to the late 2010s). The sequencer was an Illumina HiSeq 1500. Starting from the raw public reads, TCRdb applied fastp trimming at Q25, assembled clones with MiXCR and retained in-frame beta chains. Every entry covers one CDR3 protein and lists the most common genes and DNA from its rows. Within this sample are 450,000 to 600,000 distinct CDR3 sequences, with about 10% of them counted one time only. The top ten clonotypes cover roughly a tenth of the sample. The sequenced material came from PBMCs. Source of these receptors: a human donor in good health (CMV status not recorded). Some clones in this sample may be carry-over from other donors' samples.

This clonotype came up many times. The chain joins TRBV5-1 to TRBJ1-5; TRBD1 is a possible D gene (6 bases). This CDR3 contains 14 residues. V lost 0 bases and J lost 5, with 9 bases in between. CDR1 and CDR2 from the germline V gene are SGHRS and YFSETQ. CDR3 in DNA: TGCGCCAGCAGCTTGGGGGGGGGCGATCAGCCCCAGCATTTT. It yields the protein CASSLGGGDQPQHF.

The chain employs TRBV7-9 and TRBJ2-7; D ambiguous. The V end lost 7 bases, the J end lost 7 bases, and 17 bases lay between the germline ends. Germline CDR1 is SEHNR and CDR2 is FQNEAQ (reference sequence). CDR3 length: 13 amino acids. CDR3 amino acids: CASNTLTSREQYF. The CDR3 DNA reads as TGTGCCAGCAACACCCTCACATCAAGGGAGCAGTACTTC.

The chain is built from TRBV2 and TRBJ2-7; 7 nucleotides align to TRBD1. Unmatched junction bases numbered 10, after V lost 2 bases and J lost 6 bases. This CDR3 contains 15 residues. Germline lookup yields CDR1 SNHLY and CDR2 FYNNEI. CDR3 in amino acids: CASSERSRGFVEQYF. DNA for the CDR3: TGTGCCAGCAGTGAAAGGTCCAGGGGGTTCGTCGAGCAGTACTTC.

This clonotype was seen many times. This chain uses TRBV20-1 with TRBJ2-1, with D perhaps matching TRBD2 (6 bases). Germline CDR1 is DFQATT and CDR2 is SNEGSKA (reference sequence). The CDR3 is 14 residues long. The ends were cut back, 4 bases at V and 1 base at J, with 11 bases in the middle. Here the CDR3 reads CSATGGRSYNEQFF. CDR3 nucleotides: TGCAGTGCTACCGGGGGTCGGTCCTACAATGAGCAGTTCTTC.

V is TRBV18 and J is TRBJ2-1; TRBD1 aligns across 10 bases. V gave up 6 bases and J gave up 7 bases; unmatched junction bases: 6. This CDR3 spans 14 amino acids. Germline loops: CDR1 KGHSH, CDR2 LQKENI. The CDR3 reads CASSQGQGGNEQFF. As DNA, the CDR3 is TGTGCCAGCTCCCAAGGACAGGGGGGTAATGAGCAGTTCTTC.

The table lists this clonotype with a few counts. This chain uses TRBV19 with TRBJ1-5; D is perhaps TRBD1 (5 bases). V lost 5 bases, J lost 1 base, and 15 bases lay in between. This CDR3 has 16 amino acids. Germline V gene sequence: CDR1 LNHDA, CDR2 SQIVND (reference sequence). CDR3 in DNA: TGTGCCAGTAGTCGGATAGCGAGGGGAAGCAATCAGCCCCAGCATTTT. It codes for CASSRIARGSNQPQHF.

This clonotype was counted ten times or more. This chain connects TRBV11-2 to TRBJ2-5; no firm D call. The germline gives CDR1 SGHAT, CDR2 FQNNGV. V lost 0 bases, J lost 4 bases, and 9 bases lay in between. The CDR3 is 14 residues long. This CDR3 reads CASSLDSTGETQYF. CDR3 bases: TGTGCCAGCAGCTTAGACTCCACGGGAGAGACCCAGTACTTC. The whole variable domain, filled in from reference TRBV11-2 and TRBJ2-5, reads EAGVAQSPRYKIIEKRQSVAFWCNPISGHATLYWYQQILGQGPKLLIQFQNNGVVDDSQLPKDRFSAERLKGVDSTLKIQPAKLEDSAVYLCASSLDSTGETQYFGPGTRLLVL.

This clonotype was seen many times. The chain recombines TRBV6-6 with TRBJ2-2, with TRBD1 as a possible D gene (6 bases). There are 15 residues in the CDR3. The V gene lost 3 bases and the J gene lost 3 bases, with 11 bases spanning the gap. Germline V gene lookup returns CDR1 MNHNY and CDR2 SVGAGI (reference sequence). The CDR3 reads CASSYRTDYTGELFF. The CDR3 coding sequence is TGTGCCAGCAGTTATCGGACAGACTACACCGGGGAGCTGTTTTTT.

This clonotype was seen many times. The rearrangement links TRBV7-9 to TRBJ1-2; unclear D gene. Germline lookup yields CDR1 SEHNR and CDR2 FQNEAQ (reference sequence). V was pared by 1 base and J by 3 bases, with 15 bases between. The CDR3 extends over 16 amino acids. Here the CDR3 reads CASSLDEAALYYGYTF. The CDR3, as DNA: TGTGCCAGCAGCTTAGATGAGGCAGCACTATACTATGGCTACACCTTC.

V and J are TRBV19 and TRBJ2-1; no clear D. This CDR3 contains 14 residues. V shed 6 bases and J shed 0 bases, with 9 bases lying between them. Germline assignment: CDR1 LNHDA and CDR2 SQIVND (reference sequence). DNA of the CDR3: TGTGCCAGTAGGATGTCGCCCTCCTACAATGAGCAGTTCTTC. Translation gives CASRMSPSYNEQFF.

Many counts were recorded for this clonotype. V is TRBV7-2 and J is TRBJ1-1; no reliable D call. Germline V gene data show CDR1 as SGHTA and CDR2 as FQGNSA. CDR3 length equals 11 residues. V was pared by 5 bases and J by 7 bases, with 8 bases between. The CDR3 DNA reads TGTGCCAGCAGCGGATATGATGAAGCTTTCTTT. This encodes CASSGYDEAFF.

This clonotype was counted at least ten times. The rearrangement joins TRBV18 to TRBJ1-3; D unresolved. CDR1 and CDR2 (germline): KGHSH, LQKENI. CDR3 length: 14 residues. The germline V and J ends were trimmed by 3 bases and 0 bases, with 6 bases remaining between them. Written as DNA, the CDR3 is TGTGCCAGCTCACCGACACCCTCTGGAAACACCATATATTTT. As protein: CASSPTPSGNTIYF.

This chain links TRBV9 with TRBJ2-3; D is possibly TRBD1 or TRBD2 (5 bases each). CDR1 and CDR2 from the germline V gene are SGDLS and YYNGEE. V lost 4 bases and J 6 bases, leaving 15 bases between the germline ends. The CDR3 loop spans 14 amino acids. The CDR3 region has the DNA TGTGCCAGCAGCCTCCGACGGGGCGAGGATACGCAGTATTTT. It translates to CASSLRRGEDTQYF.

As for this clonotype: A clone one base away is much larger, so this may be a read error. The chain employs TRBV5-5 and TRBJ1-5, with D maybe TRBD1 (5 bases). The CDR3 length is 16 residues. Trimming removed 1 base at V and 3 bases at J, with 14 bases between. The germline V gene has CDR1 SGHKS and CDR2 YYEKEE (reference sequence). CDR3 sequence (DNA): TGTGCCAGCAGCTTGTATTCCGGGGCCCACAATCAGCCCCAGCATTTT. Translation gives CASSLYSGAHNQPQHF. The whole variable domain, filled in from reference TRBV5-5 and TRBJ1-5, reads DAGVTQSPTHLIKTRGQQVTLRCSPISGHKSVSWYQQVLGQGPQFIFQYYEKEERGRGNFPDRFSARQFPNYSSELNVNALLLGDSALYLCASSLYSGAHNQPQHFGDGTRLSIL.

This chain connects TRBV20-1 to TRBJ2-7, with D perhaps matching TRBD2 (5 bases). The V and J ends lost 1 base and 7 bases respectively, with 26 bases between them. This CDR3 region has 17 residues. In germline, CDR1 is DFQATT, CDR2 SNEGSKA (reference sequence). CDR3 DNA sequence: TGCAGTGCTAGAGGCCAGAGGCGGGCGCCCAAGAATTGGGAGCAGTACTTC. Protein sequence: CSARGQRRAPKNWEQYF.